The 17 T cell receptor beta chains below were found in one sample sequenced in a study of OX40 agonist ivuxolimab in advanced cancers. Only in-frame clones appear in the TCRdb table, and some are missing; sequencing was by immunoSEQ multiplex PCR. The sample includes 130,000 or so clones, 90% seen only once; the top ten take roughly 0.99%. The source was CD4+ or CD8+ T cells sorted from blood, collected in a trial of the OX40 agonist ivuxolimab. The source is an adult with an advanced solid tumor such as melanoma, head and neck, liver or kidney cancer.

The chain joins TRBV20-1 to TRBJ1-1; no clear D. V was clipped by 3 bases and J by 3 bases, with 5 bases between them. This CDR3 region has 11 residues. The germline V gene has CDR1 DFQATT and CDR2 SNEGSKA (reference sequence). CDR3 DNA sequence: TGCAGTGCTAGTTTAGACACTGAAGCTTTCTTT. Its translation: CSASLDTEAFF.

The CDR3 coding sequence is TGCGCCAGCAGCCCCGGTTCAGGTGCCAGCTCTGGAAACACCATATATTTT. As protein: CASSPGSGASSGNTIYF. V is TRBV5-1 and J is TRBJ1-3; D uncertain. Germline CDR1 reads SGHRS; CDR2 reads YFSETQ. V lost 4 bases and J 0 bases, leaving 17 bases between the germline ends. The CDR3 covers 17 residues.

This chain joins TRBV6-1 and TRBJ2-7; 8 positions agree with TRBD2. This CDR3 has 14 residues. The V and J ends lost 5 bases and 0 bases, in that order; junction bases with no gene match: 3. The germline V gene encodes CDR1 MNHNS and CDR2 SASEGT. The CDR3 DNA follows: TGTGCCAGCAGTCCCGGGACTAGCTCCTACGAGCAGTACTTC. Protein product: CASSPGTSSYEQYF.

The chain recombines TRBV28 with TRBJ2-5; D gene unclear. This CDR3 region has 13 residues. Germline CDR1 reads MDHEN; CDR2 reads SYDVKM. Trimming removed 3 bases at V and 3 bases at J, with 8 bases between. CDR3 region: CASSFWRKETQYF. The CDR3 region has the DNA TGTGCCAGCAGTTTTTGGAGAAAAGAGACCCAGTACTTC.

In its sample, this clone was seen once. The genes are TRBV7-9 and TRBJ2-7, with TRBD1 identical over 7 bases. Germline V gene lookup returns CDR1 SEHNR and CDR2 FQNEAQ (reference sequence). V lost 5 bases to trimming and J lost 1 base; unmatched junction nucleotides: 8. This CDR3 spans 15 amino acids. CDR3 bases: TGTGCCAGCAGCGTAACCGGGACAGCATCCTACGAGCAGTACTTC. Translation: CASSVTGTASYEQYF.

The CDR3 protein is CATNHRVGTGELFF. CDR3 DNA sequence: TGTGCCACCAACCACAGGGTTGGCACCGGGGAGCTGTTTTTT. The V and J genes are TRBV15 and TRBJ2-2, with TRBD1 as a possible D gene (6 bases). V was shortened by 7 bases and J by 4 bases, with 13 bases between the two germline ends. CDR1 is LNHNV, CDR2 YYDKDF, per germline (reference sequence). The CDR3 has 14 amino acids.

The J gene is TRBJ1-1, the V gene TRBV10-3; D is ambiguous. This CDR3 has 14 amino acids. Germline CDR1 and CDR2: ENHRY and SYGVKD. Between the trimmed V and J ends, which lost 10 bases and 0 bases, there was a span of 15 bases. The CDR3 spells CATATVSMNTEAFF. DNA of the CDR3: TGTGCCACCGCAACAGTTTCCATGAACACTGAAGCTTTCTTT.

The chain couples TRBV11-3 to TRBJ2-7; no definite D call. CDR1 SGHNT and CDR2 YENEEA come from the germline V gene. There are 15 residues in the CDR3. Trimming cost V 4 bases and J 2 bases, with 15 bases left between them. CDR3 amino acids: CASSSSAEAPYEQYF. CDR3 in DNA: TGTGCCAGCAGCTCCTCGGCCGAAGCACCCTACGAGCAGTACTTC.

The CDR3 loop reads CASSERGTSGSTDTQYF. The CDR3 nucleotides read TGTGCCAGCAGCGAAAGAGGGACTAGCGGGAGTACAGATACGCAGTATTTT. The chain joins TRBV9 to TRBJ2-3, with 14 positions matching TRBD2. In germline, CDR1 is SGDLS, CDR2 YYNGEE. The V gene end was trimmed by 3 bases and the J gene end by 3 bases; junction bases not matched to a gene: 6. The CDR3 runs 17 residues.

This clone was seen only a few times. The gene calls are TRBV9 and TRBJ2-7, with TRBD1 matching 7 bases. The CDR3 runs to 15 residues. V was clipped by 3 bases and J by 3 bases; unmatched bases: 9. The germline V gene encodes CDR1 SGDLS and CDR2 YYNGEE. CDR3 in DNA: TGTGCCAGCAGCGCGTTCCCGGGACAGCACTACGAGCAGTACTTC. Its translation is CASSAFPGQHYEQYF.

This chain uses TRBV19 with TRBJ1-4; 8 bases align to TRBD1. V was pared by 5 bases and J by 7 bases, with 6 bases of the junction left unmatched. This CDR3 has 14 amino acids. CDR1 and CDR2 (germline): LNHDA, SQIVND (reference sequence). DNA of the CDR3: TGTGCCAGTAGTCAATACAGGGGGAGTGAAAAACTGTTTTTT. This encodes CASSQYRGSEKLFF.

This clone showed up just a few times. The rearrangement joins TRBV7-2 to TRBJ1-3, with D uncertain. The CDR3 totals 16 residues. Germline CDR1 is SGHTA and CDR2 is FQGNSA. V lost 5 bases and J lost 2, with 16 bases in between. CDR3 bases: TGTGCCAGCAGCCCACAGACAATGTCGGCTGGAAACACCATATATTTT. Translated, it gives CASSPQTMSAGNTIYF.

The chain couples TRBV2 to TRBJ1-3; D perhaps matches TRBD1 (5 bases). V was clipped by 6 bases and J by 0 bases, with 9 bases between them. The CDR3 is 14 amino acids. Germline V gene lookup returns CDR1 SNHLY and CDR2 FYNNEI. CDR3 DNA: TGTGCCAGCAGGGACACTAACTCTGGAAACACCATATATTTT. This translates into CASRDTNSGNTIYF.

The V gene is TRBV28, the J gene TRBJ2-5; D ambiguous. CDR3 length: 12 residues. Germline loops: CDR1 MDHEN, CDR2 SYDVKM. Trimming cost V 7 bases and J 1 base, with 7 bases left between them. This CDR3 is CASTAAQETQYF. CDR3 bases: TGTGCCAGCACCGCCGCCCAAGAGACCCAGTACTTC.

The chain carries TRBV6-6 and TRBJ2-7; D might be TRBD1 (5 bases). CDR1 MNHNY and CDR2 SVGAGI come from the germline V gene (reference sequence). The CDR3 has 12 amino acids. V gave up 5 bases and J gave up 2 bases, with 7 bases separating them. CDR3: CASSPGTYEQYF. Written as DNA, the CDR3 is TGTGCCAGCAGTCCAGGGACCTACGAGCAGTACTTC.

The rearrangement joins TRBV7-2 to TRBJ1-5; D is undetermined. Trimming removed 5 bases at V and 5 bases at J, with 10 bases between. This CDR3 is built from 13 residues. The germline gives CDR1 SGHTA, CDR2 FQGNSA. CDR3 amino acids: CASSLQRDQPQHF. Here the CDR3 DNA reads TGTGCCAGCAGCCTACAGCGGGATCAGCCCCAGCATTTT.

CDR3 in DNA: TGTGCCAGCAGCGTAGCTCCGGCAGCAACTAATGAAAAACTGTTTTTT. Protein sequence: CASSVAPAATNEKLFF. The V gene is TRBV9, the J gene TRBJ1-4; unclear D gene. Deletions cut 0 bases from V and 0 bases from J, with 9 bases between. The CDR3 consists of 16 residues. Germline assignment: CDR1 SGDLS and CDR2 YYNGEE.